These T cell receptor beta chains were read from a single sample in a study of shared clonotypes between healthy human individuals. The assay was immunoSEQ multiplex PCR, and TCRdb's table has in-frame clones only and misses some. In the table there are under 750,000 clones, roughly two thirds of which are singletons. The material sequenced was memory CD4+ T cells sorted from blood. The receptor source for this set is a woman between 25 and 40 years old in good health. Each CDR3 is given with its conserved first and last residue. The D gene is left open where the match is weak. Only part of the rows carry a size: once, few, many, or a class if the clone is expanded.

>-|few|TRBJ1-1|TRBV7-9
TGTGCCAGCACCCGCCGTGGGGATCCAGATGAAGCTTTCTTT
CASTRRGDPDEAFF
>TRBD1|-|TRBJ1-1|TRBV28
TGTGCCAGCAGGCCGACACAGGGGCGGAACACTGAAGCTTTCTTT
CASRPTQGRNTEAFF
>-|once|TRBJ1-1|TRBV18
TGTGCCAGCTCACCAATAAGGGAGACGGACACTGAAGCTTTCTTT
CASSPIRETDTEAFF
>TRBD2|-|TRBJ2-5|TRBV30
TGTGCCTGGTTAGCGGGAGGACAAGAGACCCAGTACTTC
CAWLAGGQETQYF
>TRBD2|-|TRBJ2-1|TRBV13
TGTGCCAGCAGGTCTAGCGGGAGAAGGAGGTACAATGAGCAGTTCTTC
CASRSSGRRRYNEQFF
>TRBD1|-|TRBJ2-3|TRBV29-1
TGCAGCGTTGTCCGACAGGGGATAGATACGCAGTATTTT
CSVVRQGIDTQYF
>TRBD1|-|TRBJ2-4|TRBV2
TGTGCCACCCTACAGGGGGACGACAAAAACATTCAGTACTTC
CATLQGDDKNIQYF
>TRBD2|many|TRBJ2-1|TRBV5-1
TGCGCCAGCCGGTCTCTAGCGGGAGACGGAAATGAGCAGTTCTTC
CASRSLAGDGNEQFF
>-|-|TRBJ2-7|TRBV6-5
TGTGCCAGCAGTTACTCTAGCTCCGAGCAGTACTTC
CASSYSSSEQYF
>TRBD1|-|TRBJ1-2|TRBV9
TGTGCCAGCAGCGCAAAGGGGGCTAACCTGGGAAGCTATGGCTACACCTTC
CASSAKGANLGSYGYTF
>TRBD2|-|TRBJ2-7|TRBV2
TGTGCCAGCAGTGAGGCGGGAGACTCCTACGAGCAGTACTTC
CASSEAGDSYEQYF
>TRBD2|-|TRBJ2-5|TRBV5-1
TGCGCCAGCAGCTCCGGGACTAGCAGGCAAGAGACCCAGTACTTC
CASSSGTSRQETQYF
>TRBD1|-|TRBJ1-4|TRBV5-1
TGCGCCAGCAGCCTGACAGGGACGGTAGCGGAACTGTTTTTT
CASSLTGTVAELFF
>-|once|TRBJ1-3|TRBV28
TGTGCCAGCAGTTTTTGGAGGAGCTCTGGAAACACCATATATTTT
CASSFWRSSGNTIYF
>-|-|TRBJ2-3|TRBV6-1
TGTGCCAGCAGTGAAGATGGCGGGGGAGGGGGAAATACGCAGTATTTT
CASSEDGGGGGNTQYF
>-|once|TRBJ2-5|TRBV11-2
TGTGCCAGCAGCTCCAGCCGGGATTCTAACCAAGAGACCCAGTACTTC
CASSSSRDSNQETQYF
>-|-|TRBJ2-2|TRBV5-4
TGTGCCAGCAGCTTGGCGGGTGGCACCGGGGAGCTGTTTTTT
CASSLAGGTGELFF
>-|-|TRBJ1-2|TRBV7-2
TGTGCCAGCAGCCCCTACCTTTCGAATGGCTACACCTTC
CASSPYLSNGYTF
>-|-|TRBJ2-7|TRBV28
TGTGCCAGCAGCTCCCCTTCCTTGGGGTCCTACGAGCAGTACTTC
CASSSPSLGSYEQYF
>TRBD2|-|TRBJ2-3|TRBV7-9
TGTGCCAGCAGCTTAGTCGCGGGAGGCACTACAAGGGCAGATACGCAGTATTTT
CASSLVAGGTTRADTQYF
>TRBD1|once|TRBJ2-7|TRBV6-1
TGTGCCAGCAGTGTGGGAGGGACAGGGAGTAACGAGCAGTACTTC
CASSVGGTGSNEQYF
>-|-|TRBJ2-7|TRBV30
TGTGCCTGGAGCGCCCGGTACGAGCAGTACTTC
CAWSARYEQYF
>TRBD1|few|TRBJ1-5|TRBV19
TGTGCCAGTAGTGTAGGACAGGGAACCCAGCATTTT
CASSVGQGTQHF
>-|few|TRBJ2-6|TRBV21-1
TGTGCCAGCAGCACGACCGACAGTTACCAACCTAACTCTGGGGCCAACGTCCTGACTTTC
CASSTTDSYQPNSGANVLTF
>-|-|TRBJ2-2|TRBV28
TGTGCCAGCATTCTAACGGGAACCGGGGAGCTGTTTTTT
CASILTGTGELFF
>TRBD2|once|TRBJ2-1|TRBV5-1
TGCGCCAGCAGCACGGGACTAGCGGGAGACTACAATGAGCAGTTCTTC
CASSTGLAGDYNEQFF
>TRBD1|-|TRBJ1-3|TRBV19
TGTGCCAGCGCCGGGGCAGGGGGTGCCGGAAACACCATATATTTT
CASAGAGGAGNTIYF
>-|-|TRBJ2-3|TRBV15
TGTGCCACCCAAGTCCCCTCCACAGATACGCAGTATTTT
CATQVPSTDTQYF
>-|few|TRBJ2-3|TRBV5-6
TGTGCCAGCAGCTACCTGGGCTTGGGCACAGATACGCAGTATTTT
CASSYLGLGTDTQYF
>-|-|TRBJ1-1|TRBV5-6
TGTGCCAGCAGCTTGAACTGGGGGCAGGTCACTGAAGCTTTCTTT
CASSLNWGQVTEAFF
>-|-|TRBJ2-7|TRBV4-1
TGCGCCAGCAGCCAAGATCCCTATGGGGATCGCGAGCAGTACTTC
CASSQDPYGDREQYF
>-|-|TRBJ1-2|TRBV2
TGTGCCAGCACCTTGGACAAGAACTATGGCTACACCTTC
CASTLDKNYGYTF
>TRBD1|-|TRBJ1-5|TRBV29-1
TGCAGCGTTGAATCAACAGGGGTTGGTCAGCCCCAGCATTTT
CSVESTGVGQPQHF
>-|-|TRBJ1-2|TRBV6-1
TGTGCCAGCAGGGGGGAAGGTAACGACTATGGCTACACCTTC
CASRGEGNDYGYTF
>TRBD2|-|TRBJ2-5|TRBV5-4
TGTGCCAGCAGCTTGGGGACTAGCGCATACCAAGAGACCCAGTACTTC
CASSLGTSAYQETQYF
>-|-|TRBJ1-1|TRBV6-6
TGTGCCAGCAGTATCCAGACAGAGCTGGGGTTAGCTTTCTTT
CASSIQTELGLAFF
>-|once|TRBJ1-2|TRBV10-2
TGCGCCAGCAGTGAGGGGAACGACGGGACCTCCTATGGCTACACCTTC
CASSEGNDGTSYGYTF
>-|-|TRBJ2-7|TRBV21-1
TGTGCCAGCCGTCGCGGACTCCGGGGGTACGAGCAGTACTTC
CASRRGLRGYEQYF
>TRBD2|once|TRBJ2-1|TRBV19
TGTGCCAGTAGTTCTAGCGGGAGGGCCCTGGATGAGCAGTTCTTC
CASSSSGRALDEQFF
>TRBD2|-|TRBJ2-1|TRBV6-5
TGTGCCAGCAAGGCTAGCGGGATTTACAATGAGCAGTTCTTC
CASKASGIYNEQFF
>-|-|TRBJ2-5|TRBV7-3
TGTGCCAGCAGCTTAACACCGCCCGAGACCCAGTACTTC
CASSLTPPETQYF
>TRBD2|-|TRBJ2-3|TRBV27
TGTGCCAGCAGGATAGCGGGGATCACAGATACGCAGTATTTT
CASRIAGITDTQYF
>TRBD1|-|TRBJ2-5|TRBV2
TGTGCCAGCAGGTCGGGACAGGGAAAGGAAAAGACCCAGTACTTC
CASRSGQGKEKTQYF
>-|-|TRBJ2-2|TRBV19
TGTGCCTCCCGAGGCAGGAACACCGGGGAGCTGTTTTTT
CASRGRNTGELFF
>-|once|TRBJ1-1|TRBV2
TGTGCCAGCAGGGGGGGCTCGGGCACTGAAGCTTTCTTT
CASRGGSGTEAFF
>-|-|TRBJ1-3|TRBV6-6
TGTGCCAGCAGCTCTGTTGGAGGAAACACCATATATTTT
CASSSVGGNTIYF
>-|-|TRBJ2-5|TRBV4-1
TGCGCCAGCAGCCAAGATCCAGCCGGATGGCAGACCCAGTACTTC
CASSQDPAGWQTQYF
>TRBD2|-|TRBJ2-7|TRBV5-1
TGCGCCAGCAGCTTGAGGAGCGGGGAAACCTACGAGCAGTACTTC
CASSLRSGETYEQYF
>-|-|TRBJ2-3|TRBV5-4
TGTGCCAGCAGCTTGGCAGGGCTTCTCAGCACAGATACGCAGTATTTT
CASSLAGLLSTDTQYF
>-|-|TRBJ2-1|TRBV7-9
TGTGCCAGCAGCCCAACTATACGGTATGAGCAGTTCTTC
CASSPTIRYEQFF